The rows below give T cell receptor beta chains drawn from one sample of a study of identifying expanded T cells in peripheral blood. Libraries were prepared by immunoSEQ multiplex PCR; TCRdb keeps only in-frame clonotypes and omits some of them. Here the sample spans approximately 130,000 clones, approximately 86% being singletons. The sample consisted of blood. The receptors were gathered from a person aged 18 to 70 in good health. Both conserved end residues are part of each CDR3. D genes are given only for firm matches. Only part of the rows carry a size: once, few, many, or a class if the clone is expanded.

v_gene: TRBV30; abundance: NA; d_gene: NA; j_gene: TRBJ1-1; CDR3aa: CAWIWGRTMNTEAFF; CDR3nt: TGTGCCTGGATTTGGGGCAGGACGATGAACACTGAAGCTTTCTTT
v_gene: TRBV29-1; abundance: once; d_gene: NA; j_gene: TRBJ2-5; CDR3aa: CSGTGAQETQYF; CDR3nt: TGCAGCGGTACCGGGGCACAAGAGACCCAGTACTTC
v_gene: TRBV2; abundance: NA; d_gene: NA; j_gene: TRBJ1-2; CDR3aa: CASSRVNYGYTF; CDR3nt: TGTGCCAGCAGCCGAGTAAACTATGGCTACACCTTC
v_gene: TRBV6-1; abundance: NA; d_gene: NA; j_gene: TRBJ1-1; CDR3aa: CASRTTIRSITEAFF; CDR3nt: TGTGCCAGCAGAACTACAATAAGATCAATAACTGAAGCTTTCTTT
v_gene: TRBV15; abundance: once; d_gene: NA; j_gene: TRBJ2-1; CDR3aa: CATSRGNTGNEQFF; CDR3nt: TGTGCCACCAGCAGAGGAAATACGGGTAATGAGCAGTTCTTC
v_gene: TRBV5-1; abundance: NA; d_gene: NA; j_gene: TRBJ2-7; CDR3aa: CASSLVGMSTPYF; CDR3nt: TGCGCCAGCAGCTTGGTTGGGATGAGTACTCCGTACTTC
v_gene: TRBV6-1; abundance: NA; d_gene: NA; j_gene: TRBJ2-7; CDR3aa: CASGGGYEQYF; CDR3nt: TGTGCCAGCGGTGGCGGTTACGAGCAGTACTTC
v_gene: TRBV2; abundance: few; d_gene: NA; j_gene: TRBJ2-5; CDR3aa: CASSQNGETQYF; CDR3nt: TGTGCCAGCAGCCAAAACGGGGAGACCCAGTACTTC
v_gene: TRBV19; abundance: NA; d_gene: NA; j_gene: TRBJ1-5; CDR3aa: CASSMEISQPQHF; CDR3nt: TGTGCCAGTAGTATGGAGATCTCCCAGCCCCAGCATTTT
v_gene: TRBV11-3; abundance: NA; d_gene: TRBD2; j_gene: TRBJ2-5; CDR3aa: CASSPGTSEETQYF; CDR3nt: TGTGCCAGCAGCCCCGGGACTAGCGAAGAGACCCAGTACTTC
v_gene: TRBV7-9; abundance: few; d_gene: NA; j_gene: TRBJ1-2; CDR3aa: CASSLEEATGGYTF; CDR3nt: TGTGCCAGCAGCTTAGAGGAGGCAACGGGCGGCTACACCTTC
v_gene: TRBV25-1; abundance: NA; d_gene: NA; j_gene: TRBJ2-2; CDR3aa: CASSDPSGNTGELFF; CDR3nt: TGTGCCAGCAGCGATCCCTCAGGGAACACCGGGGAGCTGTTTTTT
v_gene: TRBV4-2; abundance: NA; d_gene: TRBD1; j_gene: TRBJ1-2; CDR3aa: CASSQDPRTGPNYGYTF; CDR3nt: TGTGCCAGCAGCCAAGATCCCCGGACAGGACCGAACTATGGCTACACCTTC
v_gene: TRBV18; abundance: NA; d_gene: TRBD2; j_gene: TRBJ2-5; CDR3aa: CASSPSGGAIETQYF; CDR3nt: TGTGCCAGCTCACCGAGCGGGGGGGCAATAGAGACCCAGTACTTC
v_gene: TRBV30; abundance: NA; d_gene: TRBD1; j_gene: TRBJ2-5; CDR3aa: CAWNHGTGGPGGTQYF; CDR3nt: TGTGCCTGGAATCACGGGACAGGGGGCCCCGGGGGGACCCAGTACTTC
v_gene: TRBV4-1; abundance: NA; d_gene: NA; j_gene: TRBJ2-7; CDR3aa: CASSQEGRGGEQYF; CDR3nt: TGCGCCAGCAGCCAAGAAGGGCGAGGTGGCGAGCAGTACTTC
v_gene: TRBV28; abundance: few; d_gene: TRBD1; j_gene: TRBJ2-3; CDR3aa: CASSTTGTGVGDTQYF; CDR3nt: TGTGCCAGCAGCACGACCGGGACAGGGGTCGGAGATACGCAGTATTTT
v_gene: TRBV19; abundance: NA; d_gene: NA; j_gene: TRBJ2-7; CDR3aa: CASSTQTHRQEQYF; CDR3nt: TGTGCCAGTAGTACACAGACACACCGGCAGGAGCAGTACTTC